The following is a T cell receptor beta chain sequence with its context. Its target is unknown. Assay used: immunoSEQ multiplex PCR; TCRdb lists only in-frame clones, some missing. The sample gives around 99,000 clones, 87% of which show up once; less than 0.8% is in the top ten. The sample is drawn from a study of graft-versus-host responses after intestinal transplantation. On the study more broadly: In this cohort, recipients had multivisceral, liver-intestinal, or isolated intestinal transplants. Induction with anti-thymocyte globulin, then tacrolimus and steroids for around three years, was given to all recipients.

Germline CDR1 reads SGHKS; CDR2 reads YYEKEE (reference sequence). V was clipped by 0 bases and J by 5 bases; unmatched bases: 1. CDR3 size: 13 residues. This material consisted of unstimulated CD4+ T cells sorted from spleen or lymph node cells, taken before transplant. J is TRBJ2-7 and V is TRBV5-5, with TRBD1 matching over 8 bases. This clonotype was obtained from a human donor who was the organ donor for an intestinal transplant. For the CDR3, the DNA is TGTGCCAGCAGCTTGGTCAGGGGGCACGAGCAGTACTTC. It translates to CASSLVRGHEQYF.